The 16 T cell receptor beta chains below come from one sample, sequenced in a study of Ad26.COV2.S vaccination and SARS-CoV-2 variants. Treatment noted: roughly 18 received Ad26.COV2.S at low or high dose, single or two shots; about 5 received placebo; per-sample allocation not given. Samples were taken on day 63 after the first vaccine or placebo injection. Produced via immunoSEQ multiplex PCR; TCRdb's table is partial and in-frame only. The sample has a few hundred thousand clones, around 90% seen once. Sequencing was performed on peripheral blood, taken in a trial of Ad26.COV2.S vaccine versus placebo. These receptors were obtained from a person aged 18-60 years who received the Ad26.COV2.S COVID-19 vaccine or a placebo.

The rearrangement joins TRBV14 to TRBJ2-2; no reliable D call. With 3 bases removed from V and 7 bases from J, the gap between germline ends came to 6 bases. The CDR3 runs 12 residues. Germline values: CDR1 SGHDN, CDR2 FVKESK. The CDR3 reads CASSQGFGELFF. CDR3 nucleotide sequence: TGTGCCAGCAGCCAGGGGTTCGGGGAGCTGTTTTTT.

This clone was recorded only once. This chain links TRBV5-1 with TRBJ1-1, with 7 bases fitting TRBD1. V shed 2 bases, J shed 6 bases, and the junction held 10 bases outside the gene matches. Germline V gene sequence: CDR1 SGHRS, CDR2 YFSETQ. CDR3 length: 15 residues. The CDR3 nucleotides read TGCGCCAGCAGCTTAAGACAGGGTCAGGTACCTGAAGCTTTCTTT. Translating it yields CASSLRQGQVPEAFF.

CDR3 DNA sequence: TGTGCCAGCAGCAGCCCTTCGCGTGGGGAGCAGTTCTTC. Translated: CASSSPSRGEQFF. The V and J genes are TRBV7-9 and TRBJ2-1; unclear D gene. The germline V and J ends were trimmed by 5 bases and 10 bases, with 15 bases remaining between them. The germline V gene has CDR1 SEHNR and CDR2 FQNEAQ (reference sequence). The CDR3 covers 13 residues.

The chain combines TRBV20-1 with TRBJ1-2, with a tentative D call TRBD1 (6 bases). Germline V gene lookup returns CDR1 DFQATT and CDR2 SNEGSKA (reference sequence). CDR3 length equals 11 residues. V shed 3 bases and J shed 9 bases, with 11 bases lying between them. The CDR3 bases are TGCAGTGCTAGTTTGGGGGCTAGCTACACCTTC. It encodes CSASLGASYTF.

The J gene is TRBJ2-7, the V gene TRBV30, with D unresolved. The CDR3 extends over 14 amino acids. Germline V gene data show CDR1 as GTSNPN and CDR2 as SVGIG (reference sequence). The V and J ends lost 5 bases and 2 bases respectively, with 16 bases between them. CDR3 DNA: TGTGCCTGGGGCCAAGGCACCTACCCCTACGAGCAGTACTTC. Translating gives CAWGQGTYPYEQYF.

The chain links TRBV4-1 to TRBJ2-2; D gene uncertain. CDR3 length: 15 residues. The germline V gene encodes CDR1 MGHRA and CDR2 YSYEKL. Trimming cost V 0 bases and J 5 bases, with 10 bases left between them. CDR3 bases: TGCGCCAGCAGCCAAGATGTGGGGTCGACCGGGGAGCTGTTTTTT. Translated: CASSQDVGSTGELFF.

CDR3 coding DNA: TGTGCCAGCAGCTTAGCGGGCGGGGGTCTCTCCTACAATGAGCAGTTCTTC. It encodes CASSLAGGGLSYNEQFF. The chain uses TRBV7-9 and TRBJ2-1, with 7 bases matching TRBD2. There are 17 residues in the CDR3. Germline CDR1 and CDR2: SEHNR and FQNEAQ (reference sequence). Unmatched junction bases numbered 5, after V lost 0 bases and J lost 0 bases.

The chain is built from TRBV7-2 and TRBJ2-2, with D unclear. With 4 bases removed from V and 1 base from J, the gap between germline ends came to 13 bases. Per the germline V gene, CDR1 is SGHTA and CDR2 is FQGNSA. The CDR3 runs to 16 residues. In DNA form, the CDR3 reads TGTGCCAGCAGCTCCTTGGGCTTATGGAACACCGGGGAGCTGTTTTTT. This translates into CASSSLGLWNTGELFF.

The CDR3 loop is CATGLGSNSYNSPLHF. CDR3 coding DNA: TGTGCCACGGGCCTGGGATCGAACTCCTATAATTCACCCCTCCACTTT. The genes are TRBV18 and TRBJ1-6, with no clear D. From germline, CDR1 is KGHSH and CDR2 LQKENI. The V end lost 10 bases, the J end lost 0 bases, and 16 bases lay between the germline ends. The CDR3 is 16 amino acids.

The chain couples TRBV12-3 or TRBV12-4 to TRBJ2-1; no firm D call. The length of the CDR3 is 13 residues. V was trimmed by 2 bases and J by 8 bases, leaving 10 bases between them. In nucleotides, the CDR3 is TGTGCCAGCAGTTTATTGCGTGGGGATGAGCAGTTCTTC. Translating it yields CASSLLRGDEQFF.

The gene calls are TRBV19 and TRBJ2-7; 7 bases align to TRBD1. Trimming took 8 bases from V and 6 from J; bases not matched to a gene: 4. Germline CDR1 reads LNHDA; CDR2 reads SQIVND (reference sequence). The CDR3 extends over 11 amino acids. The CDR3 region has the DNA TGTGCCAGTCGGGACAGTTCCGAGCAGTACTTC. Its translation is CASRDSSEQYF.

This CDR3 reads CASSVQRNEKLFF. CDR3 bases: TGTGCCAGCAGCGTCCAGCGAAATGAAAAACTGTTTTTT. The gene calls are TRBV6-5 and TRBJ1-4; D not resolved. Germline V gene sequence: CDR1 MNHEY, CDR2 SVGAGI. This CDR3 region has 13 residues. V lost 6 bases and J lost 5, with 10 bases in between.

The genes are TRBV6-5 and TRBJ2-7; 9 bases line up with TRBD2. Trimming took 8 bases from V and 4 from J; bases not matched to a gene: 12. The CDR3 is 15 residues long. Germline CDR1 is MNHEY and CDR2 is SVGAGI. The CDR3 region is CASAMFGLAGYEQYF. The CDR3 DNA sequence: TGTGCCAGCGCCATGTTTGGCCTAGCGGGATACGAGCAGTACTTC.

CDR3 sequence reads: CAWSLSSNNEQFF. CDR3 nucleotides: TGTGCCTGGTCCTTATCCAGTAACAATGAGCAGTTCTTC. The J gene is TRBJ2-1, the V gene TRBV30; D is unclear. The CDR3 contains 13 residues. V shed 5 bases and J shed 5 bases, with 13 bases lying between them. Looked up from germline, CDR1 is GTSNPN and CDR2 is SVGIG (reference sequence).

This chain connects TRBV11-2 to TRBJ2-7, with D perhaps TRBD2 (5 bases). CDR1 SGHAT and CDR2 FQNNGV come from the germline V gene. Trimming took off 1 base at V and 2 bases at J, with 9 bases between the two ends. The CDR3 runs to 14 residues. The CDR3 reads CASSLGGSPYEQYF. The CDR3, as DNA: TGTGCCAGCAGCTTAGGAGGGTCCCCCTACGAGCAGTACTTC.

The rearrangement uses TRBV19 and TRBJ1-1; a possible D gene is TRBD1 (5 bases). The CDR3 is made up of 15 amino acids. Germline assignment: CDR1 LNHDA and CDR2 SQIVND (reference sequence). V was clipped by 3 bases and J by 1 base, with 12 bases between them. This CDR3 is CASSITAGSNTEAFF. CDR3 nucleotide sequence: TGTGCCAGTAGTATTACGGCAGGGTCGAACACTGAAGCTTTCTTT.